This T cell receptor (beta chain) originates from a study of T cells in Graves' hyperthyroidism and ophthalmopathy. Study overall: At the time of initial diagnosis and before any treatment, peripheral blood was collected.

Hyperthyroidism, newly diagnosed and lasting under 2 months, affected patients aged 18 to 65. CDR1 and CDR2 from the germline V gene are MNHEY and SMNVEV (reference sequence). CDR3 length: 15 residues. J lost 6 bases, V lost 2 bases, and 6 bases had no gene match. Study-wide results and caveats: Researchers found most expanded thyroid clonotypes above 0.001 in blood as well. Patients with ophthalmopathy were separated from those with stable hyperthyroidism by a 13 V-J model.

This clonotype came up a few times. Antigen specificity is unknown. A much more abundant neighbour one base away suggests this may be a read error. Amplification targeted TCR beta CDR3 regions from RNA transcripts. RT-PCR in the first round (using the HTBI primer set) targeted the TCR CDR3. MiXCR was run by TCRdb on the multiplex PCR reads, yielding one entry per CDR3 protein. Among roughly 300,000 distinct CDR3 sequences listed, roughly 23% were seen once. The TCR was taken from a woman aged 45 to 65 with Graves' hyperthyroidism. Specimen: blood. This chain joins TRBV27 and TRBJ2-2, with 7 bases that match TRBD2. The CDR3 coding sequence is TGTGCCAGCAGTTTAACTTGCGGGAGAGCCGGGGAGCTGTTTTTT. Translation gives CASSLTCGRAGELFF.